Included here is one TCR beta chain sequence, with context. The antigen remains undetermined. The data are from a study of T cells in Graves' hyperthyroidism and ophthalmopathy. Regarding the study as a whole: Ophthalmopathy onset followed model prediction by a median approximately 5.9 months.

From germline, CDR1 is SGHVS and CDR2 FQNEAQ. V gave up 1 base and J gave up 3 bases, with 10 bases separating them. This CDR3 spans 16 amino acids. Disease lasting under 3 months, a NOSPECS grade of at least 4, and a Clinical Activity Score of at least 3 were features of the ophthalmopathy patients. The PBMCs were sourced from fresh peripheral blood (about 9.6 ml). Amplification yielded TCR beta CDR3 regions, with RNA transcripts as the source. With the HTBI primer set, the TCR CDR3 went through a first round of RT-PCR. In TCRdb, the multiplex PCR reads were re-called with MiXCR into one record per CDR3 protein. The data contain 500,000 to 650,000 distinct CDR3 sequences, about 15% of them singletons.

The receptor's source is a woman aged 45-60 years with Graves' ophthalmopathy. This rearrangement joins TRBV7-8 to TRBJ1-6; D uncertain. The material sequenced was blood. CDR3 amino acids: CASSLVGGDYNSPLHF. CDR3 DNA sequence: TGTGCCAGCAGCTTAGTAGGAGGTGACTATAATTCACCCCTCCACTTT.